The T cell receptor beta chain described here comes from a study of cytomegalovirus exposure and HLA in healthy donors. Comments on this clone: Its antigen is unidentified.

CDR1 MNHEY and CDR2 SVGAGI come from the germline V gene. The CDR3 spans 15 residues. V was pared by 3 bases and J by 5 bases, with 6 bases of the junction left unmatched. Study-wide findings and caveats: In vitro experiments confirmed that a few CMV-associated chains were specific for CMV antigens.

PCR was performed using 60 Vbeta and 13 Jbeta primers. The table came from immunoSEQ multiplex PCR; TCRdb's copy has only in-frame clones and leaves some out. The data show fewer than 200,000 clones, around 76% seen once. The sample was PBMCs. The chain uses TRBV6-5 and TRBJ2-3; 9 nucleotides match TRBD2. The origin of this receptor is a female donor in good health and CMV-seronegative. CDR3 sequence: CASSYSGRTGDTQYF. CDR3 nucleotides: TGTGCCAGCAGTTATAGCGGGAGAACGGGAGATACGCAGTATTTT.